This T cell receptor (beta chain) is from a study of T cell changes during pregnancy in multiple sclerosis. TCRdb keeps only in-frame clones here, not all; method: immunoSEQ multiplex PCR. The sample consists of tens of thousands of clones, approximately 90% of them appearing once. CDR1 and CDR2 (germline): SNHLY, FYNNEI. Trimming cost V 11 bases and J 0 bases; bases outside gene matches: 14. This CDR3 comprises 16 residues. The sample in question was peripheral blood, obtained before pregnancy. This clonotype originated in a female donor with multiple sclerosis, enrolled in a pregnancy study. V is TRBV2 and J is TRBJ2-3, with 7 bases matching TRBD2. CDR3 in DNA: TGTGCCTGCACCACTCAGGCTAGCGGAAGCACAGATACGCAGTATTTT. It encodes CACTTQASGSTDTQYF.